Given below is one TCR beta chain in context. No antigen is known for it. This sample is drawn from a study of cytomegalovirus exposure and HLA in healthy donors. Regarding the study as a whole: Most subjects had HLA-A and HLA-B alleles reportedly predicted accurately by TCR beta sequences. CMV antigen specificity of a few CMV-associated chains was confirmed in vitro. A missense variant in DCLRE1C was later tied to TCR beta V- and J-gene trimming.

PCR primers comprised 60 Vbeta and 13 Jbeta primers. Produced via immunoSEQ multiplex PCR; TCRdb's table is partial and in-frame only. This table holds 55,000 to 75,000 clones, less than 65% found once. CDR3 size: 14 residues. Germline lookup yields CDR1 SGHDN and CDR2 FVKESK. Trimming cost V 0 bases and J 6 bases, with 8 bases left between them. Sequences were obtained from PBMCs. The chain joins TRBV14 to TRBJ2-2; D is ambiguous. This TCR was sampled from a man aged 25 to 45 in good health and CMV-seronegative. The CDR3 DNA follows: TGTGCCAGCAGCCAAGATAACATTGCCGGGGAGCTGTTTTTT. Translated, it gives CASSQDNIAGELFF. The full variable domain, its missing parts supplied by reference TRBV14 and TRBJ2-2, is EAGVTQFPSHSVIEKGQTVTLRCDPISGHDNLYWYRRVMGKEIKFLLHFVKESKQDESGMPNNRFLAERTGGTYSTLKVQPAELEDSGVYFCASSQDNIAGELFFGEGSRLTVL.